Shown below are 9 T cell receptor beta chains from a single sample sequenced in a study of T-cell reconstitution after alpha-beta-depleted transplantation in children. Unique molecular identifiers were used to barcode this TCRbeta library. TCRdb ran MiXCR on the PCR reads and lists one entry per CDR3 protein. The sample contains 65,000 to 90,000 distinct CDR3 sequences, roughly 11% of which appear only once. The specimen was PBMCs, collected before TCRalphabeta/CD19-depleted stem cell transplant. These receptors were taken from a boy aged 5-17 years with acute myeloid leukemia, due to receive a stem cell transplant.

This clonotype was observed many times. This sequence joins TRBV12-3 or TRBV12-4 and TRBJ1-1, with TRBD1 identical over 7 bases. This CDR3 comprises 14 residues. Unmatched junction bases numbered 3, after V lost 1 base and J lost 4 bases. The CDR3, as DNA: TGTGCCAGCAGTTTAGAGACAGGGCTCACTGAAGCTTTCTTT. It is translated as CASSLETGLTEAFF.

This clonotype was seen many times. V usage is TRBV13 and J usage is TRBJ2-7; 7 nucleotides align to TRBD1. From germline, CDR1 is PRHDT and CDR2 FYEKMQ (reference sequence). This CDR3 has 16 amino acids. V lost 5 bases to trimming and J lost 2 bases; unmatched junction nucleotides: 12. In DNA, the CDR3 is TGTGCCAGCAGCCGTCCCCGGGACAGCGACGCCTACGAGCAGTACTTC. Its protein is CASSRPRDSDAYEQYF.

This clonotype was counted at least ten times. J is TRBJ2-3 and V is TRBV4-3; D is tentatively TRBD1 or TRBD2 (5 bases each). Germline-derived CDR1 and CDR2 are LGHNA and YSLEER. V dropped 7 bases and J dropped 1 base, with 15 bases sitting between them. The CDR3 consists of 15 residues. CDR3 nucleotides: TGCGCCAGCAAGTCAGGAGTGGGGGGCACAGATACGCAGTATTTT. It is translated as CASKSGVGGTDTQYF.

The V gene is TRBV11-2, the J gene TRBJ2-3; 12 positions agree with TRBD2. CDR1 SGHAT and CDR2 FQNNGV come from the germline V gene. V lost 0 bases to trimming and J lost 2 bases; unmatched junction nucleotides: 9. This CDR3 has 19 residues. CDR3 loop: CASSLDLLRLAGDTDTQYF. The CDR3 DNA follows: TGTGCCAGCAGCTTAGATCTCTTGAGACTAGCGGGAGACACAGATACGCAGTATTTT.

This clonotype was seen more than once but under ten times. V and J are TRBV7-9 and TRBJ2-1; weak D call: TRBD2 (6 bases). V gave up 5 bases and J gave up 1 base, with 15 bases separating them. CDR3 length: 16 residues. Per the germline V gene, CDR1 is SEHNR and CDR2 is FQNEAQ (reference sequence). This CDR3 reads CASSQRTGDSYNEQFF. Written as DNA, the CDR3 is TGTGCCAGCAGCCAGCGGACGGGGGATTCCTACAATGAGCAGTTCTTC.

This clonotype was counted many times. The genes are TRBV4-3 and TRBJ2-1, with 12 bases matching TRBD2. The CDR3 runs 16 residues. Germline lookup yields CDR1 LGHNA and CDR2 YSLEER. V shed 3 bases and J 9 bases; nucleotides not matched to a gene: 9. The CDR3 coding sequence is TGCGCCAGCAGCCACGGTCTAGCGGGAGGGCCGCGTGAGCAGTTCTTC. The encoded protein is CASSHGLAGGPREQFF.

This clonotype was recorded many times. The V call is TRBV27, the J call TRBJ2-3; D perhaps matches TRBD1 (5 bases). This CDR3 is 18 amino acids long. The germline V and J ends were trimmed by 0 bases and 2 bases, with 18 bases remaining between them. CDR1 is MNHEY and CDR2 is SMNVEV in the germline V gene (reference sequence). In nucleotides, the CDR3 is TGTGCCAGCAGTTTATCTCCAGTCCGGGCCAGGGTCACAGATACGCAGTATTTT. This sequence encodes CASSLSPVRARVTDTQYF.

The chain recombines TRBV7-6 with TRBJ1-5; 9 bases map to TRBD1. CDR3 length: 15 residues. Germline V lookup: CDR1 SGHVS, CDR2 FNYEAQ. V dropped 5 bases and J dropped 8; count of bases not matched to a gene: 10. The CDR3 loop is CASSLRTGVDEPQHF. CDR3 coding DNA: TGTGCCAGCAGCCTCCGGACAGGGGTTGACGAGCCCCAGCATTTT.

This clonotype was seen at least ten times. The rearrangement links TRBV10-3 to TRBJ2-1; 7 nucleotides agree with TRBD2. This CDR3 spans 12 amino acids. Germline CDR1 is ENHRY and CDR2 is SYGVKD. The V gene end was trimmed by 7 bases and the J gene end by 9 bases; junction bases not matched to a gene: 6. The CDR3 DNA follows: TGTGCCATCACCGCGGGGGATAGTGAGCAGTTCTTC. Amino acids: CAITAGDSEQFF.